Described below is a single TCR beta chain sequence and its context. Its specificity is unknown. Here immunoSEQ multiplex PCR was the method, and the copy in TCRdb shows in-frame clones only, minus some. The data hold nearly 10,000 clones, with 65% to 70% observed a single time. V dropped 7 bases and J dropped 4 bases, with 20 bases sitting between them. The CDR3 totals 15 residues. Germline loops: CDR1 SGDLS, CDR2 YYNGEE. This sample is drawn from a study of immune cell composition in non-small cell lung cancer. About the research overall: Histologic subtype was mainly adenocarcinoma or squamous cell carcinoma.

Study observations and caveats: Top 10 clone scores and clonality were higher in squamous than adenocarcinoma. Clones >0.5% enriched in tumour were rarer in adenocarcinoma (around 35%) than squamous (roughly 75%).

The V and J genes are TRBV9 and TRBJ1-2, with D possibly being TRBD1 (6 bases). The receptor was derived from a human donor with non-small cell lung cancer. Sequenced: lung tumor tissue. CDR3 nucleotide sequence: TGTGCCAGCGCCCCCCGGGGGGCTGTTTCCTATGGCTACACCTTC. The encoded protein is CASAPRGAVSYGYTF.